A single TCR beta chain is shown here with its context. Profiled with immunoSEQ multiplex PCR; TCRdb holds only in-frame clones, not every one. The sample lists about 150,000 clones; around four fifths were seen once. The entry originates in a study of blood T cell repertoires in COVID-19. V shed 7 bases, J shed 5 bases, and the junction held 5 bases outside the gene matches. CDR1 SGHTA and CDR2 FQGTGA come from the germline V gene. The length of the CDR3 is 15 residues. The V gene is TRBV7-3, the J gene TRBJ2-5; 15 nucleotides match TRBD2. The clonotype comes from a woman aged 70-85 years who had recovered from COVID-19. The sequenced sample consisted of peripheral blood. The CDR3 region has the DNA TGTGCCAGCACCCCCGGGACTAGCGGGGGGGAGACCCAGTACTTC. It is translated as CASTPGTSGGETQYF.